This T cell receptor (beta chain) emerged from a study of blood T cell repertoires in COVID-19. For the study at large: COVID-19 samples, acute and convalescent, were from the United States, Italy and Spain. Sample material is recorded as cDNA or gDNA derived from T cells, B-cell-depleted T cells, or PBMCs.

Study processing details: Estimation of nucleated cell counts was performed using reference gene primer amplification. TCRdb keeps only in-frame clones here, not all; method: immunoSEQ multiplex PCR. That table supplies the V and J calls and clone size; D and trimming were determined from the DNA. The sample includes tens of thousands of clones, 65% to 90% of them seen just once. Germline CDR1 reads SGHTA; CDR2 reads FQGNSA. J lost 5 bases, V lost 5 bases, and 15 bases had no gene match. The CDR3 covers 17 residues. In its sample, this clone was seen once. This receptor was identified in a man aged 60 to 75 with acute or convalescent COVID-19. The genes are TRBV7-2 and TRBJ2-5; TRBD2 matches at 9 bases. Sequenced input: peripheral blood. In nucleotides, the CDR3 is TGTGCCAGCAGCCCTGGTTGGGGCGGGGGGGCCGGTGAGACCCAGTACTTC. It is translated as CASSPGWGGGAGETQYF.